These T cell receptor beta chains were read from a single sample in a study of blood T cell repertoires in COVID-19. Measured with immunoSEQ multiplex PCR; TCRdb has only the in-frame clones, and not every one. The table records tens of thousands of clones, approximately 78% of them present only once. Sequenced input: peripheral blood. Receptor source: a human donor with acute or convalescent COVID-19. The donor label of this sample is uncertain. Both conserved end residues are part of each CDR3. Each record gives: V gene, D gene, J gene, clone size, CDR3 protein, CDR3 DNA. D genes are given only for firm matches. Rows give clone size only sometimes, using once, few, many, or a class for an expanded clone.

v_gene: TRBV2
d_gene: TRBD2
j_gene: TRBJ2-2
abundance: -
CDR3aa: CASSRYLTSTSGGNTGELFF
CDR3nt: TGTGCCAGCAGCAGATACCTTACCTCGACTAGCGGGGGGAACACCGGGGAGCTGTTTTTT

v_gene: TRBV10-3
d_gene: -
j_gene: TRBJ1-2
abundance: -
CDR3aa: CAISDGGYYGYTF
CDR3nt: TGTGCCATCAGTGATGGGGGGTACTATGGCTACACCTTC

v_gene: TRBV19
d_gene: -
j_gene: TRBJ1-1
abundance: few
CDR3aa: CASSPARPGVNTEAFF
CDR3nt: TGTGCCAGTAGTCCCGCTAGGCCGGGGGTGAACACTGAAGCTTTCTTT

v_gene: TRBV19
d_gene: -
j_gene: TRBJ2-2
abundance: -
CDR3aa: CASSTVNTGELFF
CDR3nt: TGTGCCAGTAGTACAGTGAACACCGGGGAGCTGTTTTTT

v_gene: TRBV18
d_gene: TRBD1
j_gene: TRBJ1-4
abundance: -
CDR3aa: CASSPGQDEKLFF
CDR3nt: TGTGCCAGCTCACCGGGACAGGATGAAAAACTGTTTTTT

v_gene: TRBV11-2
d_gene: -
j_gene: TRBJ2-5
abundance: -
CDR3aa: CASSLGTGLETQYF
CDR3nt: TGTGCCAGCAGCTTAGGTACGGGGTTGGAGACCCAGTACTTC

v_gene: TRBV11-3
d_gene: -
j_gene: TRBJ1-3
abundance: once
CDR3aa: CASSRLSSGNTIYF
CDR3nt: TGTGCCAGCAGCCGCTTGAGCTCTGGAAACACCATATATTTT

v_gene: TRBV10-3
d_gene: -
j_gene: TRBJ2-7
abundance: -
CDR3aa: CAISYSSYEQYF
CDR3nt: TGTGCCATCAGTTACTCGTCCTACGAGCAGTACTTC

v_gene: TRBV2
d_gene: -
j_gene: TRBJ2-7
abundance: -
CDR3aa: CASRDTSWGRPNYEQYF
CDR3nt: TGTGCCAGCAGGGATACGTCATGGGGGCGACCCAACTACGAGCAGTACTTC

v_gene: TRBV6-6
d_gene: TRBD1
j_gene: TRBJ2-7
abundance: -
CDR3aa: CASSSGQGSSYEQYF
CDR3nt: TGTGCCAGCAGTTCCGGACAGGGGAGCTCCTACGAGCAGTACTTC

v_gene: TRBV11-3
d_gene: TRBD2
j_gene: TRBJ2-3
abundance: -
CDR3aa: CASSPRAGGSDTQYF
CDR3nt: TGTGCCAGCAGCCCCAGAGCGGGAGGCTCAGATACGCAGTATTTT